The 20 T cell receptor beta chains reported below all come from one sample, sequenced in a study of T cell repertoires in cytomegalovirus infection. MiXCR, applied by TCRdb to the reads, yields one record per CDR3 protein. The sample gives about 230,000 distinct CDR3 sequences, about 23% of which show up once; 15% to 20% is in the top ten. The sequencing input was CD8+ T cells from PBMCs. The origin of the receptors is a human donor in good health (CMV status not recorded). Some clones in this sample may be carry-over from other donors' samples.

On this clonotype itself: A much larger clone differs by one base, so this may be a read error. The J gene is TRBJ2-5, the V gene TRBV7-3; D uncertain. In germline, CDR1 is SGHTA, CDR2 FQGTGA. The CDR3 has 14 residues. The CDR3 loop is CARSSSGFGETQYF. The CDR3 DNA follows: TGTGCCAGAAGCTCCTCGGGTTTCGGGGAGACCCAGTACTTC.

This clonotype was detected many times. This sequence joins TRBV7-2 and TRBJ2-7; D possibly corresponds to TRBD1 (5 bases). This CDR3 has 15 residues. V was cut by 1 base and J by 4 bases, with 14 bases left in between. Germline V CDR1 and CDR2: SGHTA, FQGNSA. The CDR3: CASSLDPRAEYEQYF. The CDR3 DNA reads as TGTGCCAGCAGCTTAGATCCCAGGGCGGAGTACGAGCAGTACTTC.

The CDR3: CSVAGTGGNNEQFF. As DNA, the CDR3 is TGCAGCGTTGCTGGGACAGGGGGCAACAATGAGCAGTTCTTC. The rearrangement links TRBV29-1 to TRBJ2-1, with 12 positions matching TRBD1. Germline lookup yields CDR1 SQVTM and CDR2 ANQGSEA. J gave up 5 bases and V 4 bases, and 3 bases lay outside the gene matches. The CDR3 sequence is 14 residues long.

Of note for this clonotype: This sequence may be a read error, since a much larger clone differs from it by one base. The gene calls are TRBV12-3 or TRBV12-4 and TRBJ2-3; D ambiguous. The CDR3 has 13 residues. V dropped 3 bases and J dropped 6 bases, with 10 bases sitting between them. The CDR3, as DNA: TGTGCCAGCAGTTTTATACAGCTGGATACGCAGTATTTT. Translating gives CASSFIQLDTQYF.

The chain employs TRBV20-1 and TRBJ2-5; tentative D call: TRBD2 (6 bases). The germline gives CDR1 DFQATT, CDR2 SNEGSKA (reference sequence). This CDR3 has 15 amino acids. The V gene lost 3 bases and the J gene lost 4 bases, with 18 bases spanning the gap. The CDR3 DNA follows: TGCAGTGCTAGTGCTGGAGGGGTATTGGCAGAGACCCAGTACTTC. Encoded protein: CSASAGGVLAETQYF.

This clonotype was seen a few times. This CDR3 is CASSAEGAYEAFF. For the CDR3, the DNA is TGCGCCAGCAGCGCGGAGGGGGCCTATGAAGCTTTCTTT. The rearrangement joins TRBV5-1 to TRBJ1-1, with 7 bases aligning to TRBD1. CDR3 length equals 13 residues. Losses at the gene ends were 4 bases for V and 7 bases for J; bases not matched to a gene: 7. CDR1 and CDR2 from the germline V gene are SGHRS and YFSETQ.

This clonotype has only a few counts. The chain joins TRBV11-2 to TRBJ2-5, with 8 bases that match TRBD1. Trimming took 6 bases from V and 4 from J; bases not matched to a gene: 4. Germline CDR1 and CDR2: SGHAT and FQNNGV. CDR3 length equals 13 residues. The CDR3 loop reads CASRDRAVETQYF. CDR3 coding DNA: TGTGCCAGCAGGGACAGGGCCGTAGAGACCCAGTACTTC.

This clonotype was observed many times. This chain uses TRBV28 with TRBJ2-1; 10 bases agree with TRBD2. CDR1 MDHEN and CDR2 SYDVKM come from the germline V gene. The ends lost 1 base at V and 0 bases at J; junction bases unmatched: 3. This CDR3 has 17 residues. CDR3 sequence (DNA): TGTGCCAGCAGTTTATCTAGCGGGGGCAGCTCCTACAATGAGCAGTTCTTC. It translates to CASSLSSGGSSYNEQFF.

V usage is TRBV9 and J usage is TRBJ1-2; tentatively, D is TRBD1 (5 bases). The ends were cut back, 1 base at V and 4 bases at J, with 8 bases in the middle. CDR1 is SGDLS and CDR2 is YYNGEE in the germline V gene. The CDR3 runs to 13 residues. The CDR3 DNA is TGTGCCAGCAGCGTAACCGACAGCTATGGCTACACCTTC. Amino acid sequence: CASSVTDSYGYTF. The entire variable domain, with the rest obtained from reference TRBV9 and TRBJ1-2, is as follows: DSGVTQTPKHLITATGQRVTLRCSPRSGDLSVYWYQQSLDQGLQFLIQYYNGEERAKGNILERFSAQQFPDLHSELNLSSLELGDSALYFCASSVTDSYGYTFGSGTRLTVV.

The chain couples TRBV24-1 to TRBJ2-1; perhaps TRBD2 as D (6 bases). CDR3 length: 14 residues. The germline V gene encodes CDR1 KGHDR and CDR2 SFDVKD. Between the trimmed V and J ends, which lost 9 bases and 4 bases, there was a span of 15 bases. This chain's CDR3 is CATGTDPTYNEQFF. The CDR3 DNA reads TGTGCCACCGGGACTGACCCTACATACAATGAGCAGTTCTTC.

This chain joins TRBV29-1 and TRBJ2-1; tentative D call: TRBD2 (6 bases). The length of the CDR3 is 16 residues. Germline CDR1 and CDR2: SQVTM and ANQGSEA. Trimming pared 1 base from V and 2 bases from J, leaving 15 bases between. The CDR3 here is CSVEVGGFGPYNEQFF. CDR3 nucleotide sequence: TGCAGCGTTGAAGTAGGAGGGTTTGGGCCCTACAATGAGCAGTTCTTC.

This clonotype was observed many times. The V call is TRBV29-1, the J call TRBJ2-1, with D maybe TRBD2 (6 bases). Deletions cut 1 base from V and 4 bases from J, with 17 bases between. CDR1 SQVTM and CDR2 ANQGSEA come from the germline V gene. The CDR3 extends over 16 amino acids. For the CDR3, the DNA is TGCAGCGTTGAAGCCGACTCCGGGACTTCTTACAATGAGCAGTTCTTC. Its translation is CSVEADSGTSYNEQFF.

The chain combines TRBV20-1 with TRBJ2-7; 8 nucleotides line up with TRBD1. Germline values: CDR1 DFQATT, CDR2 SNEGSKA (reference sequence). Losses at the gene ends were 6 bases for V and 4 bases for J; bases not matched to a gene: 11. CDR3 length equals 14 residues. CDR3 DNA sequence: TGCAGTGCCTCAAGTAGGACAGGGTGGTACGAGCAGTACTTC. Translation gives CSASSRTGWYEQYF.

As DNA, the CDR3 is TGTGCCAGCAGCCAAGATCTTGTAGTAGGAGAGACCCAGTACTTC. Amino acids: CASSQDLVVGETQYF. The chain uses TRBV14 and TRBJ2-5, with no clear D. Trimming left V 0 bases short and J 4 bases short, with 12 bases between. The CDR3 contains 15 residues. CDR1 SGHDN and CDR2 FVKESK come from the germline V gene.

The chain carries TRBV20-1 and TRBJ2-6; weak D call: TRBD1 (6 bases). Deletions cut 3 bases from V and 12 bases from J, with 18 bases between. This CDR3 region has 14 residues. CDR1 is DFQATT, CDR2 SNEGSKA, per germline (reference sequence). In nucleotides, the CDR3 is TGCAGTGCTAGCGAAGGACAGACTTTGGCCGTCCTGACTTTC. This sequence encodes CSASEGQTLAVLTF.

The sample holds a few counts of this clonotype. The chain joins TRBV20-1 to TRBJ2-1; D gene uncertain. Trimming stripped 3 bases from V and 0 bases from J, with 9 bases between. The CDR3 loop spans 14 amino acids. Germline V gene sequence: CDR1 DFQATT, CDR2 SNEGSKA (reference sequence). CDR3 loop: CSASGIDSYNEQFF. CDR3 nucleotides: TGCAGTGCTAGTGGGATCGACTCCTACAATGAGCAGTTCTTC.

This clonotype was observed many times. CDR3 sequence reads: CASSALGGDRANSPLHF. In DNA, the CDR3 is TGCGCCAGCAGCGCCCTTGGGGGGGACAGGGCCAATTCACCCCTCCACTTT. This chain connects TRBV5-1 to TRBJ1-6; 9 bases agree with TRBD1. Germline CDR1 reads SGHRS; CDR2 reads YFSETQ. Trimming took 4 bases from V and 7 from J; bases not matched to a gene: 12. This CDR3 region has 17 residues.

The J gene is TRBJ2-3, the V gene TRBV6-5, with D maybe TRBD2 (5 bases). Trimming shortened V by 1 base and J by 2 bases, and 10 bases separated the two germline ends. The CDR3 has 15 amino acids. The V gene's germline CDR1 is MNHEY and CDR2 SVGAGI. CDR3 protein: CASSYLNGDTDTQYF. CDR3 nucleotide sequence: TGTGCCAGCAGTTACTTGAACGGGGACACAGATACGCAGTATTTT.

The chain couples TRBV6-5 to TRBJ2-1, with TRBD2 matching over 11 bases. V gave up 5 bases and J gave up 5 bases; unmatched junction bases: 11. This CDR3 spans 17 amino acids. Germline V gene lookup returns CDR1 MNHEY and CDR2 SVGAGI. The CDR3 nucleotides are TGTGCCAGCAGTCCCCAAACTAGCGGGGGCGGGGACAATGAGCAGTTCTTC. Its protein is CASSPQTSGGGDNEQFF.

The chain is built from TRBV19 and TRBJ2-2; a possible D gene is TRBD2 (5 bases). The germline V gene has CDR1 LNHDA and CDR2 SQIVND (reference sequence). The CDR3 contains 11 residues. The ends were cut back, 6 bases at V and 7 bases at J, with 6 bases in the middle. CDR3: CASRAVGELFF. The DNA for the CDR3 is TGTGCCAGTAGAGCGGTCGGGGAGCTGTTTTTT.